The present T cell receptor (beta chain) was sequenced within a study of shared clonotypes between healthy human individuals. Donors were healthy HIV-negative adults without recently reported acute infections or vaccinations. Template for every sorted-subset replicate PCR totaled about 200 ng DNA, approximately 30,000 T cell genomes. TCRdb's table, derived via immunoSEQ multiplex PCR, lists solely in-frame clones and lacks some. The sample carries about 1.5 million clones, roughly 96% recorded once. Sequencing was carried out using naive CD4+ T cells sorted from blood. Subset described: CD45RA+ positively selected. This TCR came from a man younger than 45 in good health.

The CDR3 here is CASSSRGDTDTQYF. The CDR3 DNA is TGCGCCAGCAGCTCCAGGGGAGACACAGATACGCAGTATTTT. The chain employs TRBV5-1 and TRBJ2-3, with TRBD1 as a possible D gene (6 bases). This CDR3 is 14 amino acids long. Trimming took 3 bases from V and 2 from J, leaving 10 bases between them. From germline, CDR1 is SGHRS and CDR2 YFSETQ.